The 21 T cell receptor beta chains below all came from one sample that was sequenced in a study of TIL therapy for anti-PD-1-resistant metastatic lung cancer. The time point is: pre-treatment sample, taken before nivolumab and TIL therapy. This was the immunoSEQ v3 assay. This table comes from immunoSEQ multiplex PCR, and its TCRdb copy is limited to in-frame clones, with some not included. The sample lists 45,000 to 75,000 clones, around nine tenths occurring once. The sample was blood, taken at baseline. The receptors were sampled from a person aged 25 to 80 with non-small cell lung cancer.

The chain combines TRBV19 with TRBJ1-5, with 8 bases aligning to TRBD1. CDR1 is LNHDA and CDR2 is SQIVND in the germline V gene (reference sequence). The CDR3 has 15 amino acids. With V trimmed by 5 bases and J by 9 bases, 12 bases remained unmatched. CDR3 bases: TGTGCCAGTAGTTCAGGGGGCGCGAATCGGCGGCCCCAGCATTTT. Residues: CASSSGGANRRPQHF.

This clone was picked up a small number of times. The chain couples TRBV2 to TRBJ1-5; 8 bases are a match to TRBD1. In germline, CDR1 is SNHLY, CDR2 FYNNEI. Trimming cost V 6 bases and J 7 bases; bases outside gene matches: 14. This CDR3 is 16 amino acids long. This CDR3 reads CASRDLRQGFRQPQHF. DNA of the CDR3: TGTGCCAGCAGGGACCTCCGACAGGGGTTCCGGCAGCCCCAGCATTTT.

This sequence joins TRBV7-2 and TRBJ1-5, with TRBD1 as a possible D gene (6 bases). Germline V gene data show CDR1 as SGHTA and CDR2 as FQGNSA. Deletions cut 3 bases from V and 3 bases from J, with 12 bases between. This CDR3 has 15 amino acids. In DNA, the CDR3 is TGTGCCAGCAGCTTGAAACAGGGAACCAATCAGCCCCAGCATTTT. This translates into CASSLKQGTNQPQHF.

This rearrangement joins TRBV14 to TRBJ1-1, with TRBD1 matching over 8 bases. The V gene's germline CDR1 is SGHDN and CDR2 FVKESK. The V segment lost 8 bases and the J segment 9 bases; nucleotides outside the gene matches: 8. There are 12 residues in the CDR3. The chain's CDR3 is CASGIDRGKAFF. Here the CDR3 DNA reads TGTGCCAGCGGAATTGACAGGGGAAAAGCTTTCTTT.

The CDR3 sequence is CARSSSSGRAHEQYF. CDR3 nucleotide sequence: TGTGCCAGAAGCTCCTCTAGCGGGAGGGCCCACGAGCAGTACTTC. The rearrangement uses TRBV5-3 and TRBJ2-7, with 12 bases lining up with TRBD2. TRBV5-3 is labeled an ORF, and its function is uncertain. This CDR3 has 15 amino acids. J lost 5 bases, V lost 3 bases, and 6 bases had no gene match.

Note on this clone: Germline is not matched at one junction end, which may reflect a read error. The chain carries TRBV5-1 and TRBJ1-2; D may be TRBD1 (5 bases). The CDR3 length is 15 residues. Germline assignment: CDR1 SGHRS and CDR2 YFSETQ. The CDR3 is CASSLGPGYNYGYTF. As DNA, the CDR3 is TGCGCCAGCAGTTTGGGTCCAGGGTATAACTATGGCTACACCTTC.

The CDR3 reads CAISESSQVRSTDTQYF. CDR3 nucleotides: TGTGCCATCAGTGAGTCGTCTCAGGTCAGGAGTACAGATACGCAGTATTTT. The rearrangement uses TRBV10-3 and TRBJ2-3; D not resolved. This CDR3 comprises 17 residues. CDR1 and CDR2 (germline): ENHRY, SYGVKD. Trimming left V 0 bases short and J 3 bases short, with 16 bases between.

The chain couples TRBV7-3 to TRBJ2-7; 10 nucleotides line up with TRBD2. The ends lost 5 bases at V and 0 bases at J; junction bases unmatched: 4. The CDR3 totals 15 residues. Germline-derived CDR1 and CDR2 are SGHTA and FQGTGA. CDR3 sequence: CASSHSGGSSYEQYF. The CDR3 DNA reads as TGTGCCAGCAGCCATAGCGGGGGGAGCTCCTACGAGCAGTACTTC.

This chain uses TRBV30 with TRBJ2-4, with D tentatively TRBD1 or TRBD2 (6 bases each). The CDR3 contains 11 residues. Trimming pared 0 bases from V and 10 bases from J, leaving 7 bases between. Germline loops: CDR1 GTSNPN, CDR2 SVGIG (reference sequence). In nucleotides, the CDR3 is TGTGCCTGGAGTGTAGGGGGGATTCAGTACTTC. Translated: CAWSVGGIQYF. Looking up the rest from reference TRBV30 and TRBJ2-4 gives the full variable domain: SQTIHQWPATLVQPVGSPLSLECTVEGTSNPNLYWYRQAAGRGLQLLFYSVGIGQISSEVPQNLSASRPQDRQFILSSKKLLLSDSGFYLCAWSVGGIQYFGAGTRLSVL.

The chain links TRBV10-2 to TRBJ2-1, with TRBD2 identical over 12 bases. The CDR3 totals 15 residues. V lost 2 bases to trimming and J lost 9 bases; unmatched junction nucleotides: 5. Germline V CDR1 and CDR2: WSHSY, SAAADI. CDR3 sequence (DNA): TGCGCCAGCAGTGAGCTAGCGGGGGGGGGAAGTGAGCAGTTCTTC. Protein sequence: CASSELAGGGSEQFF.

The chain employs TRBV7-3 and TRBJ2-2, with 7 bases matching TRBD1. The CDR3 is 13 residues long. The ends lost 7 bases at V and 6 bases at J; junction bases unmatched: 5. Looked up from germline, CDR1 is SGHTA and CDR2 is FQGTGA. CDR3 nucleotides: TGTGCCAGCAAGAAGGGGGCGGCCGGGGAGCTGTTTTTT. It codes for CASKKGAAGELFF. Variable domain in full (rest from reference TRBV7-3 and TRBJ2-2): GAGVSQTPSNKVTEKGKYVELRCDPISGHTALYWYRQSLGQGPEFLIYFQGTGAADDSGLPNDRFFAVRPEGSVSTLKIQRTERGDSAVYLCASKKGAAGELFFGEGSRLTVL.

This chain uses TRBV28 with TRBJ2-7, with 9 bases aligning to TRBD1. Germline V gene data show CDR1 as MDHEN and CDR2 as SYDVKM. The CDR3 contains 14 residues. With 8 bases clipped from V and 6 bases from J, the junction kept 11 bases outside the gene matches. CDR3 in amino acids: CASGGGTGRSEQYF. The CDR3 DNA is TGTGCCAGCGGGGGGGGGACAGGGCGCTCCGAGCAGTACTTC.

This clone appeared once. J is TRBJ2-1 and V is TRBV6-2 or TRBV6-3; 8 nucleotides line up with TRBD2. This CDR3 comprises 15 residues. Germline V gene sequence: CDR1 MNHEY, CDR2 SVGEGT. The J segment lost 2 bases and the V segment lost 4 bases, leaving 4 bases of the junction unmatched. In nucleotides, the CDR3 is TGTGCCAGCAGTTCCTCGGGGGGGACCTACAATGAGCAGTTCTTC. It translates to CASSSSGGTYNEQFF.

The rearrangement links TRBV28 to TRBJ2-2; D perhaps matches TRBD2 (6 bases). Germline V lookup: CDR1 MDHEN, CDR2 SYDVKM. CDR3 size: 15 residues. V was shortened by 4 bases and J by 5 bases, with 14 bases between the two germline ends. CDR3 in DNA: TGTGCCAGCAGTTCCAGAGGCCGGGGGACCGGGGAGCTGTTTTTT. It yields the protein CASSSRGRGTGELFF.

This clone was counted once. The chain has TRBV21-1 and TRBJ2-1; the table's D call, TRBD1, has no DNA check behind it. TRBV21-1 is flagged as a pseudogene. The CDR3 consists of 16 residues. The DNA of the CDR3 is TGTGCCAGCACTATAGAAAGGGACAGACCTTACAATGAGCAGTTCTTC. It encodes CASTIERDRPYNEQFF.

CDR3 protein: CASIEGYNSPLHF. The CDR3 DNA reads as TGTGCCAGCATTGAGGGGTATAATTCACCCCTCCACTTT. This rearrangement joins TRBV2 to TRBJ1-6, with D perhaps matching TRBD1 (5 bases). V dropped 7 bases and J dropped 4 bases, with 8 bases sitting between them. CDR3 length: 13 residues. The germline gives CDR1 SNHLY, CDR2 FYNNEI.

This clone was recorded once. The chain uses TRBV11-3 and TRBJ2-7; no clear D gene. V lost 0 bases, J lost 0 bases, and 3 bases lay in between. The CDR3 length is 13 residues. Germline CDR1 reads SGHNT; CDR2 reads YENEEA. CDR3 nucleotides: TGTGCCAGCAGCTTAGACAACTCCTACGAGCAGTACTTC. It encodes CASSLDNSYEQYF.

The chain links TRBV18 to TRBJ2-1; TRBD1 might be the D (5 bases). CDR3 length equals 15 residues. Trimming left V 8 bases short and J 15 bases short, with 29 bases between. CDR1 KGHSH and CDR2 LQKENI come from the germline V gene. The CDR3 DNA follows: TGTGCCAGCACGTCACCAGGTGGGGCCGGTTTAAGGTGGTTCTTC. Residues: CASTSPGGAGLRWFF.

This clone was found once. CDR3 in amino acids: CSASLGQGAWTREQYF. In DNA form, the CDR3 reads TGCAGTGCTAGTCTGGGACAGGGGGCATGGACCCGCGAGCAGTACTTC. The gene calls are TRBV20-1 and TRBJ2-7; 12 bases are a match to TRBD1. In germline, CDR1 is DFQATT, CDR2 SNEGSKA (reference sequence). The length of the CDR3 is 16 residues. V was pared by 3 bases and J by 6 bases, with 12 bases of the junction left unmatched.

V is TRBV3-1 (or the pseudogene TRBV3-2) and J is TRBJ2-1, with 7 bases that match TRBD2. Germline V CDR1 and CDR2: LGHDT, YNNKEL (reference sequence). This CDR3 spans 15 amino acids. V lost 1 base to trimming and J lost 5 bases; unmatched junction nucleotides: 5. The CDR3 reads CASSQVSSGHNEQFF. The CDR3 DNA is TGTGCCAGCAGCCAAGTGTCTAGCGGCCACAATGAGCAGTTCTTC.

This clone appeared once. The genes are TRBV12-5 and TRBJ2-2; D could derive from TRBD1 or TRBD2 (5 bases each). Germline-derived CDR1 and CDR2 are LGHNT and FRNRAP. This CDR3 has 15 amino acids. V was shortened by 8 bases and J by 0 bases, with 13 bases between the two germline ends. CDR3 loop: CASRSGLANTGELFF. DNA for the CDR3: TGTGCTAGTAGGTCGGGGCTTGCGAACACCGGGGAGCTGTTTTTT.